This TCR beta chain is from a study of cytomegalovirus exposure and HLA in healthy donors. Healthy bone marrow donors made up the donors. Study conclusions and caveats: Trimming of TCR beta V- and J-genes showed a link, identified in a later analysis, to a missense DCLRE1C variant. The study labeled 150 to 200 TCR beta chains cytomegalovirus-associated. It was assumed in the presence/absence analyses that sequencing depth was roughly uniform across donors.

Only a few counts were recorded for this clone. What it binds is unknown. Primers for the PCR totalled 60 Vbeta and 13 Jbeta. The method was immunoSEQ multiplex PCR; TCRdb's version includes in-frame clones alone and lacks a portion of them. The sample contains 100,000 or so clones, approximately 68% of which appear only once. The sequence came from a woman aged 18-35 years in good health and CMV-seropositive. Source material: PBMCs.

CDR3 DNA: TGTGCCTGGAACGGCCAGGCGGGATACGAGCAGTACTTC. Protein sequence: CAWNGQAGYEQYF. The V and J genes are TRBV30 and TRBJ2-7, with D tentatively TRBD2 (6 bases). CDR1 GTSNPN and CDR2 SVGIG come from the germline V gene (reference sequence). This CDR3 spans 13 amino acids. Deletions cut 4 bases from V and 4 bases from J, with 14 bases between.